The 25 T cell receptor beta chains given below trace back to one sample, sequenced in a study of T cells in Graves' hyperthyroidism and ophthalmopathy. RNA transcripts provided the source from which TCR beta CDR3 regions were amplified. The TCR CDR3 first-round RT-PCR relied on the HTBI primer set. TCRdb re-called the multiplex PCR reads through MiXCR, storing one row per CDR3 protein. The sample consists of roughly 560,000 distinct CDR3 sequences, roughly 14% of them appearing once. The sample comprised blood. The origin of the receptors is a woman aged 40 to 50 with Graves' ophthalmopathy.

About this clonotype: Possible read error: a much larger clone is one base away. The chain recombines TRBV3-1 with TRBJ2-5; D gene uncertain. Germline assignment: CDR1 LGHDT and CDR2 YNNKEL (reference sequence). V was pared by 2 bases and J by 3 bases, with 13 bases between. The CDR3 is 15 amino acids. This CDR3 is CASSQNAGMEETQYF. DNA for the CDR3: TGTGCCAGCAGCCAAAACGCTGGGATGGAAGAGACCCAGTACTTC.

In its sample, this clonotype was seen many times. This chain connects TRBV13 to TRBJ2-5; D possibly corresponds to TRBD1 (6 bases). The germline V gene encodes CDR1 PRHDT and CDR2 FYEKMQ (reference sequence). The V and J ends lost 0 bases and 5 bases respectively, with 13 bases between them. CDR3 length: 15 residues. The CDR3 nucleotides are TGTGCCAGCAGCTTAGGGACAGGTCTTTCGGAGACCCAGTACTTC. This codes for CASSLGTGLSETQYF.

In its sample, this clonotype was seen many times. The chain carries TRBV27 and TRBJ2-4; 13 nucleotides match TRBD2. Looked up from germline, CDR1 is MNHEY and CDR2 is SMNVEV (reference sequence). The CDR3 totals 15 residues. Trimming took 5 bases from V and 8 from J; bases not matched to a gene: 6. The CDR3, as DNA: TGTGCCAGCAGTCCGGGGACTAGCGGGAACGACATTCAGTACTTC. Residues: CASSPGTSGNDIQYF.

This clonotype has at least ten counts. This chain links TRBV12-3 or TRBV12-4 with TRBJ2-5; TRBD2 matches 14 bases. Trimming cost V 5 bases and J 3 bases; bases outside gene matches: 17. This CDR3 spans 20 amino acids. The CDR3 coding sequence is TGTGCCAGCAGTCGCACGGGACTAGCGGGAGTGAATCGAGGGAAAGAGACCCAGTACTTC. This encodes CASSRTGLAGVNRGKETQYF.

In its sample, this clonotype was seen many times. The CDR3 coding sequence is TGTGCCAGCAGCATCACCGGGACATTCGGTCAGCCCCAGCATTTT. It encodes CASSITGTFGQPQHF. This chain connects TRBV27 to TRBJ1-5, with D perhaps TRBD1 (6 bases). CDR1 is MNHEY, CDR2 SMNVEV, per germline (reference sequence). The CDR3 consists of 15 residues. V was shortened by 6 bases and J by 6 bases, with 18 bases between the two germline ends.

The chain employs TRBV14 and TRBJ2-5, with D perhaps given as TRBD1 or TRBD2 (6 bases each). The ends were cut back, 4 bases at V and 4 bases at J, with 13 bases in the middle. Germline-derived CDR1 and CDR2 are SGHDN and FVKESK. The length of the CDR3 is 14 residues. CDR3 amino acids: CASSRSQGGETQYF. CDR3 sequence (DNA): TGTGCCAGCAGCCGTTCACAGGGAGGAGAGACCCAGTACTTC.

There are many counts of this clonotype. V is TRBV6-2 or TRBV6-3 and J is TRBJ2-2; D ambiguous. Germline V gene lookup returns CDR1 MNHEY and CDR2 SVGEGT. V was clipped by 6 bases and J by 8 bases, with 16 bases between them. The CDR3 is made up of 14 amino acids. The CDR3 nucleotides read TGTGCCAGCAGAAGAGGTGGCGAACGGGGGGAGCTGTTTTTT. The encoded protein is CASRRGGERGELFF.

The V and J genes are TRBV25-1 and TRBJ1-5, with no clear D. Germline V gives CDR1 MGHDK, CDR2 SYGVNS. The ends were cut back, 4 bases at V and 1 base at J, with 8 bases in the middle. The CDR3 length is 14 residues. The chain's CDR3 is CASSGSGSNQPQHF. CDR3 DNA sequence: TGTGCCAGCAGTGGATCGGGGAGCAATCAGCCCCAGCATTTT.

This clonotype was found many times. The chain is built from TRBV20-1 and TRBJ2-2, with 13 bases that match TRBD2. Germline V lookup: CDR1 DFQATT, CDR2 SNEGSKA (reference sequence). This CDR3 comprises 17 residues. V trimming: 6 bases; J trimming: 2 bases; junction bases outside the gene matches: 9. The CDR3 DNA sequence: TGCAGTGCCGCACTAGCGGGAGGGTCTACCAACACCGGGGAGCTGTTTTTT. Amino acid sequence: CSAALAGGSTNTGELFF.

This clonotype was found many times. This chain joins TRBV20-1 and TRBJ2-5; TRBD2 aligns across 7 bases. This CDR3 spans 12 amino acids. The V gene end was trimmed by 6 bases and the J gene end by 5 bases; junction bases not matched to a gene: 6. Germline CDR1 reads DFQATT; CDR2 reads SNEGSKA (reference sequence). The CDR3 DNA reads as TGCAGTGCCCAGCGGGAAACTGAGACCCAGTACTTC. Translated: CSAQRETETQYF.

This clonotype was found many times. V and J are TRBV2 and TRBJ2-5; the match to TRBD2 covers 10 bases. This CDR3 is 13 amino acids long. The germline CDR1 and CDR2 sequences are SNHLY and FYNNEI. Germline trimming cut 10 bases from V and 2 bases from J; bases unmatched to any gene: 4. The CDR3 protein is CAIGTSVQETQYF. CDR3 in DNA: TGTGCCATCGGGACTAGCGTACAAGAGACCCAGTACTTC.

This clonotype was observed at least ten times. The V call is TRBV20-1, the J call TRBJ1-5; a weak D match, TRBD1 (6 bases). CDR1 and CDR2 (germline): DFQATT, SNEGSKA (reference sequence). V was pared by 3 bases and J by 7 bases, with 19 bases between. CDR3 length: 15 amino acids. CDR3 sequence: CSASSQGLIGQPQHF. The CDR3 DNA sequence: TGCAGTGCTAGTTCACAGGGCCTCATCGGCCAGCCCCAGCATTTT.

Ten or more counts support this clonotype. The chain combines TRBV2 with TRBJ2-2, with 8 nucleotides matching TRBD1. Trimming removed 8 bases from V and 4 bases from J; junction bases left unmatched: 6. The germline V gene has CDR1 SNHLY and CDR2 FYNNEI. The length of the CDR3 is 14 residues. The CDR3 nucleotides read TGTGCCAGCGGGAGACAGGGGTTCACCGGGGAGCTGTTTTTT. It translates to CASGRQGFTGELFF.

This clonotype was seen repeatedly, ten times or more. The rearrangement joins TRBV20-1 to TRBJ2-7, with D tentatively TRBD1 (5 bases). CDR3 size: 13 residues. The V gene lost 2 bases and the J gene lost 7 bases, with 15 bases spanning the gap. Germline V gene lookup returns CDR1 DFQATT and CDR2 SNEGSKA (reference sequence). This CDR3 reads CSARKDTLGEQYF. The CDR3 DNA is TGCAGTGCTAGAAAGGACACCCTTGGGGAGCAGTACTTC.

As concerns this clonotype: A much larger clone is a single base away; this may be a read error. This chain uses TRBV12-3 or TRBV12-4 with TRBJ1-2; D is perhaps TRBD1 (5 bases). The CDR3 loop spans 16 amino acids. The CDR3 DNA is TGTGCCAGCAGCCAAGATATCCTGGGACTCTGGGATGGCCACACCTTC. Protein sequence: CASSQDILGLWDGHTF.

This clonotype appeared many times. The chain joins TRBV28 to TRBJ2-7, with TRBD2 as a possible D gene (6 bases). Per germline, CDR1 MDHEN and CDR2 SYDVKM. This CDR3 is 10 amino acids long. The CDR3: CAVAGYEQYF. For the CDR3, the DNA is TGTGCTGTCGCGGGATACGAGCAGTACTTC.

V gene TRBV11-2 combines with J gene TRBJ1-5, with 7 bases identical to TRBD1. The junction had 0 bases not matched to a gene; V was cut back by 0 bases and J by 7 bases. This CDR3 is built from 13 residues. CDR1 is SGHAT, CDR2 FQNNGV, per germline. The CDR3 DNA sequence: TGTGCCAGCAGCTTAGAACAGGGGCAGCCCCAGCATTTT. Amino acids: CASSLEQGQPQHF.

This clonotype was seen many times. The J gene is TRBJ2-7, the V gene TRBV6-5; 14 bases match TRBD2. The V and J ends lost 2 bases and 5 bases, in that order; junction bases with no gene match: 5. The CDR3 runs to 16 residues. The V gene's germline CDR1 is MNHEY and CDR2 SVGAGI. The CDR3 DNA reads TGTGCCAGCAGTTACCTAGGGACTAGCGGGAGTCACGAGCAGTACTTC. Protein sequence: CASSYLGTSGSHEQYF.

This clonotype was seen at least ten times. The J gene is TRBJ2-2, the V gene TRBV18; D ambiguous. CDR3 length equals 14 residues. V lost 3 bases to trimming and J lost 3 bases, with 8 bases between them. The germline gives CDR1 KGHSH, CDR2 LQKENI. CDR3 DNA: TGTGCCAGCTCACCCCAGCGAGACACCGGGGAGCTGTTTTTT. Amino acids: CASSPQRDTGELFF.

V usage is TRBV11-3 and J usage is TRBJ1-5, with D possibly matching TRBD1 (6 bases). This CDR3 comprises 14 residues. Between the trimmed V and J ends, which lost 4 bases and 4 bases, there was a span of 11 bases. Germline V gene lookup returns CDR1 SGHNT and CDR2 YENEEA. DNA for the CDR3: TGTGCCAGCAGCTCCGGACAGCCAAATCAGCCCCAGCATTTT. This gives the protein CASSSGQPNQPQHF.

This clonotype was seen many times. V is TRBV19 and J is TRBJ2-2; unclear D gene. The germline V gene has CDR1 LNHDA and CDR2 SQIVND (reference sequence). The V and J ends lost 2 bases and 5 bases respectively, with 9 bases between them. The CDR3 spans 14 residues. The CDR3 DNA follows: TGTGCCAGTAGTATAAACCCATGGACCGGGGAGCTGTTTTTT. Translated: CASSINPWTGELFF.

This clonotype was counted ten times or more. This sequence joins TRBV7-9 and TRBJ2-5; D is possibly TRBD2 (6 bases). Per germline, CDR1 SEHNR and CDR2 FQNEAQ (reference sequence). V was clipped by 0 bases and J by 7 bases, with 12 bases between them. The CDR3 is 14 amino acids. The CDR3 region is CASSLAEGGGTQYF. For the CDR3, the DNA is TGTGCCAGCAGCTTAGCGGAGGGAGGCGGGACCCAGTACTTC.

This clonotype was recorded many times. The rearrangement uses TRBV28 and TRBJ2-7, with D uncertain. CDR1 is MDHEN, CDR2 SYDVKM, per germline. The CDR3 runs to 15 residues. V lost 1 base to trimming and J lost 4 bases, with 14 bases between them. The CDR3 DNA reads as TGTGCCAGCAGTTTATTGGCCTACGGCCCGTACGAGCAGTACTTC. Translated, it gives CASSLLAYGPYEQYF.

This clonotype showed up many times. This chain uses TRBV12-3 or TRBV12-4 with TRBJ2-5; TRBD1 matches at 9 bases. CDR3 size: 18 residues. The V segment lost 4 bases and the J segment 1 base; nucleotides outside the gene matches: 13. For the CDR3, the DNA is TGTGCCAGCAGTTCCACAGGGGGCCTTTTCAGTAGCCAAGAGACCCAGTACTTC. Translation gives CASSSTGGLFSSQETQYF.

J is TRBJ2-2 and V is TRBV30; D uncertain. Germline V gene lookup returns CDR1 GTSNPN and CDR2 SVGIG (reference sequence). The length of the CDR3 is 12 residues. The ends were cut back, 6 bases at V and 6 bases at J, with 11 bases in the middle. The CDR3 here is CACPRFAGELFF. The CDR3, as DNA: TGTGCCTGTCCTAGGTTCGCCGGGGAGCTGTTTTTT. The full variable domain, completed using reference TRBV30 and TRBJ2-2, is SQTIHQWPATLVQPVGSPLSLECTVEGTSNPNLYWYRQAAGRGLQLLFYSVGIGQISSEVPQNLSASRPQDRQFILSSKKLLLSDSGFYLCACPRFAGELFFGEGSRLTVL.